This T cell receptor beta chain emerged from a study of T-cell reconstitution after alpha-beta-depleted transplantation in children. Study results and limitations: T-cell counts and diversity at one year following transplant were attributed mainly to newly produced T cells. Several hundred graft clones that had expanded were reportedly the source of alpha-beta T cells about two months after transplant.

As regards this clonotype: What it recognizes is unknown. Mismatch with germline at one junction end may stem from a read error.

The authors prepared the TCRbeta library with unique molecular identifiers. TCRdb re-derived calls from the PCR reads in MiXCR, one entry per CDR3 protein. The profile covers 5,000 to 6,500 distinct CDR3 sequences, with about 15% appearing a single time and 6% taken by the ten largest. The receptor's source is a boy aged 5-17 years with acute lymphoblastic leukemia, due to receive a stem cell transplant. The sequences come from PBMCs, collected before TCRalphabeta/CD19-depleted stem cell transplant.

The CDR3 DNA reads as TGTGCCATCGGCGTCTACAATGAGCAGTTCTTT. Its translation: CAIGVYNEQFF. This rearrangement joins TRBV10-3 to TRBJ2-1; D gene unclear. The length of the CDR3 is 11 residues. CDR1 is ENHRY and CDR2 is SYGVKD in the germline V gene.